Sequencing of this TCR beta chain was carried out in a study of lymphopenia after photon versus proton radiotherapy. Repertoires were generated with immunoSEQ multiplex PCR, while TCRdb's copy carries only in-frame clones and drops some. The sample has 15,000 to 20,000 clones, 80% to 90% seen once. CDR1 and CDR2 (germline): LNHNV, YYDKDF (reference sequence). The CDR3 runs to 16 residues. V gave up 0 bases and J gave up 6 bases, with 15 bases separating them. Here the sequenced sample was peripheral blood, taken from a patient treated with proton-based radiotherapy. This clonotype was sampled from a man between 65 and 80 years old with pancreatic cancer. The rearrangement links TRBV15 to TRBJ2-1; D is unclear. CDR3 nucleotide sequence: TGTGCCACCAGCAGAGATCGGGTCAGTGGCAGCAATGAGCAGTTCTTC. This gives the protein CATSRDRVSGSNEQFF.